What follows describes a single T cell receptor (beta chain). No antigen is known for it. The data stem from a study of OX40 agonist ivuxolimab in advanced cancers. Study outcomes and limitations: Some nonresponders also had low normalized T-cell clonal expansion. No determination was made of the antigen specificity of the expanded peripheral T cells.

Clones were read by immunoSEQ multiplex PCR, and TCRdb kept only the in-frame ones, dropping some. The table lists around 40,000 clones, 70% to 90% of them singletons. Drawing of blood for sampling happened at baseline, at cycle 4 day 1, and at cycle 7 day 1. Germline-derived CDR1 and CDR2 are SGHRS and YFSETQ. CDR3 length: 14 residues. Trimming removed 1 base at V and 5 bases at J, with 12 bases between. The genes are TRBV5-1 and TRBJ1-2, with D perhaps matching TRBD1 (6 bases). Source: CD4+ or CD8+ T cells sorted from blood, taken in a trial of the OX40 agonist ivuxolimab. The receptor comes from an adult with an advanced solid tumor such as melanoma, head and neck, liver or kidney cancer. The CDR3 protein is CASSLLQGEYGYTF. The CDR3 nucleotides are TGCGCCAGCAGCTTGTTACAGGGAGAATATGGCTACACCTTC.